The 26 T cell receptor beta chains reported below all come from one sample, sequenced in a study of T cell responses to AZD1222 COVID-19 vaccine. TCRdb's copy holds only in-frame clones and misses some; the assay was immunoSEQ multiplex PCR. This table holds around 62,000 clones, about 90% found once. This specimen was peripheral blood, taken on day 0 of AZD1222 vaccination. The receptors stem from an adult in good health.

V is TRBV5-8 and J is TRBJ2-1; TRBD2 aligns across 8 bases. CDR1 and CDR2 (germline): SGHTS, YDEGEE. V lost 5 bases to trimming and J lost 6 bases; unmatched junction nucleotides: 13. The CDR3 is 16 residues long. For the CDR3, the DNA is TGTGCCAGCAGTCGGTGGGTAGCGGGGCTCTTCAATGAGCAGTTCTTC. Its translation is CASSRWVAGLFNEQFF.

This chain uses TRBV7-2 with TRBJ2-1; 10 bases map to TRBD1. The CDR3 consists of 15 residues. Germline CDR1 is SGHTA and CDR2 is FQGNSA. The trim removed 5 bases at V and 6 bases at J, leaving 7 bases unmatched. CDR3 nucleotides: TGTGCCAGCAGCCGGGACAGGGGAGGTCGCAATGAGCAGTTCTTC. Translated: CASSRDRGGRNEQFF.

The chain carries TRBV6-5 and TRBJ2-7, with TRBD2 matching over 7 bases. Germline-derived CDR1 and CDR2 are MNHEY and SVGAGI. V lost 0 bases and J lost 0; bases outside the gene matches: 2. The CDR3 sequence is 15 residues long. This chain's CDR3 is CASSYSGGVSYEQYF. The CDR3 DNA sequence: TGTGCCAGCAGTTACTCGGGGGGGGTCTCCTACGAGCAGTACTTC.

The chain recombines TRBV5-1 with TRBJ2-1; maybe TRBD1 (6 bases). The V gene lost 4 bases and the J gene lost 10 bases, with 15 bases spanning the gap. Germline CDR1 SGHRS, CDR2 YFSETQ. The CDR3 consists of 13 residues. The CDR3 sequence is CASSANREQEQFF. CDR3 in DNA: TGCGCCAGCAGCGCCAACAGGGAACAGGAGCAGTTCTTC.

This clone is classed as medium-sized. The CDR3 DNA follows: TGTGCCAGCAGCTTGTGGGGCCAGCGCACAGATACGCAGTATTTT. Its translation is CASSLWGQRTDTQYF. V is TRBV5-5 and J is TRBJ2-3; tentatively, D is TRBD1 (5 bases). The CDR3 has 15 residues. The germline CDR1 and CDR2 sequences are SGHKS and YYEKEE (reference sequence). Trimming took off 1 base at V and 1 base at J, with 10 bases between the two ends.

The CDR3 coding sequence is TGTGCCAGCAGGGCGGACAGGGCCAGCAATCAGCCCCAGCATTTT. Translating it yields CASRADRASNQPQHF. V is TRBV6-5 and J is TRBJ1-5; 8 bases agree with TRBD1. Looked up from germline, CDR1 is MNHEY and CDR2 is SVGAGI. Trimming cost V 6 bases and J 1 base; bases outside gene matches: 5. This CDR3 is 15 amino acids long.

The chain recombines TRBV2 with TRBJ1-2; D is undetermined. There are 14 residues in the CDR3. The germline CDR1 and CDR2 sequences are SNHLY and FYNNEI. Trimming pared 4 bases from V and 5 bases from J, leaving 14 bases between. The CDR3 region has the DNA TGTGCCAGCAGTGGGGTTCGGCAGGAGTATGGCTACACCTTC. As protein: CASSGVRQEYGYTF. The full variable domain, its missing parts supplied by reference TRBV2 and TRBJ1-2, is EPEVTQTPSHQVTQMGQEVILRCVPISNHLYFYWYRQILGQKVEFLVSFYNNEISEKSEIFDDQFSVERPDGSNFTLKIRSTKLEDSAMYFCASSGVRQEYGYTFGSGTRLTVV.

V gene TRBV9 combines with J gene TRBJ2-7; 13 bases align to TRBD2. Germline V gene lookup returns CDR1 SGDLS and CDR2 YYNGEE. V shed 0 bases, J shed 4 bases, and the junction held 1 base outside the gene matches. This CDR3 spans 15 amino acids. CDR3 DNA sequence: TGTGCCAGCAGCGTAGGGACTAGCGGGGGTTACGAGCAGTACTTC. Translated: CASSVGTSGGYEQYF.

This clone came up once. V and J are TRBV27 and TRBJ1-5, with D possibly matching TRBD1 (5 bases). CDR1 and CDR2 from the germline V gene are MNHEY and SMNVEV (reference sequence). Trimming removed 6 bases from V and 3 bases from J, with 15 bases in between. The CDR3 loop spans 15 amino acids. The CDR3: CASRLGGGPNQPQHF. In DNA, the CDR3 is TGTGCCAGCAGACTCGGCGGGGGACCCAATCAGCCCCAGCATTTT.

This clone showed up just a few times. The chain joins TRBV12-3 or TRBV12-4 to TRBJ1-5, with no clear D. This CDR3 has 12 residues. Trimming left V 5 bases short and J 4 bases short, with 6 bases between. The CDR3 is CASSRDNQPQHF. The CDR3 coding sequence is TGTGCCAGCAGTCGAGATAATCAGCCCCAGCATTTT.

This clone was seen just once. The J gene is TRBJ1-2, the V gene TRBV7-2, with D hard to call. The CDR3 is 13 amino acids. Trimming cost V 1 base and J 8 bases, with 11 bases left between them. Looked up from germline, CDR1 is SGHTA and CDR2 is FQGNSA. CDR3 in DNA: TGTGCCAGCAGCTTAGTCGTGGGTCAGGGCTACACCTTC. Translating gives CASSLVVGQGYTF.

This rearrangement joins TRBV14 to TRBJ2-2; 13 nucleotides match TRBD2. V dropped 4 bases and J dropped 4; count of bases not matched to a gene: 3. The CDR3 covers 16 residues. Germline loops: CDR1 SGHDN, CDR2 FVKESK. DNA of the CDR3: TGTGCCAGCAGCCGAGGGACTAGCGGGGTCACCGGGGAGCTGTTTTTT. It codes for CASSRGTSGVTGELFF.

The chain joins TRBV14 to TRBJ2-7, with D tentatively TRBD1 or TRBD2 (5 bases each). The CDR3 is made up of 15 amino acids. Trimming shortened V by 1 base and J by 2 bases, and 12 bases separated the two germline ends. Germline V lookup: CDR1 SGHDN, CDR2 FVKESK. The CDR3 nucleotides are TGTGCCAGCAGCCAAGCCGGGACGGTGACCTACGAGCAGTACTTC. Protein sequence: CASSQAGTVTYEQYF.

The CDR3 reads CASSTGNTEAFF. The CDR3 DNA sequence: TGTGCCAGTAGTACAGGGAACACTGAAGCTTTCTTT. V gene TRBV19 combines with J gene TRBJ1-1; D gene unclear. Germline V lookup: CDR1 LNHDA, CDR2 SQIVND (reference sequence). This CDR3 has 12 residues. V was cut by 4 bases and J by 1 base, with 4 bases left in between.

J is TRBJ1-1 and V is TRBV7-3; unclear D gene. The CDR3 consists of 13 residues. Trimming pared 1 base from V and 0 bases from J, leaving 3 bases between. Looked up from germline, CDR1 is SGHTA and CDR2 is FQGTGA. CDR3 in amino acids: CASSLKVNTEAFF. The CDR3 region has the DNA TGTGCCAGCAGCTTAAAGGTGAACACTGAAGCTTTCTTT.

The chain couples TRBV18 to TRBJ1-3; TRBD1 might be the D (5 bases). Trimming removed 3 bases at V and 6 bases at J, with 21 bases between. The CDR3 is made up of 17 amino acids. The germline gives CDR1 KGHSH, CDR2 LQKENI. CDR3 nucleotide sequence: TGTGCCAGCTCACCGCTAGGACAAAGAGGGTCGGTAAACACCATATATTTT. It encodes CASSPLGQRGSVNTIYF.

This chain uses TRBV19 with TRBJ2-2; D remains ambiguous. The CDR3 contains 15 residues. Germline V gene data show CDR1 as LNHDA and CDR2 as SQIVND (reference sequence). Deletions cut 5 bases from V and 4 bases from J, with 14 bases between. The CDR3 loop is CASSRRRVGTGELFF. Here the CDR3 DNA reads TGTGCCAGTAGTCGAAGGCGCGTAGGCACCGGGGAGCTGTTTTTT.

This rearrangement joins TRBV5-4 to TRBJ2-7; a possible D gene is TRBD1 (6 bases). V lost 2 bases to trimming and J lost 3 bases, with 12 bases between them. This CDR3 comprises 14 residues. CDR1 and CDR2 (germline): SGHNT, YYREEE (reference sequence). CDR3 DNA: TGTGCCAGCAGCTTAGACGGACAGATCTACGAGCAGTACTTC. Translated, it gives CASSLDGQIYEQYF. Complete variable domain (other parts from reference TRBV5-4 and TRBJ2-7): ETGVTQSPTHLIKTRGQQVTLRCSSQSGHNTVSWYQQALGQGPQFIFQYYREEENGRGNFPPRFSGLQFPNYSSELNVNALELDDSALYLCASSLDGQIYEQYFGPGTRLTVT.

This chain joins TRBV7-9 and TRBJ2-3, with 8 bases aligning to TRBD1. Germline V lookup: CDR1 SEHNR, CDR2 FQNEAQ (reference sequence). This CDR3 spans 15 amino acids. The J segment lost 7 bases and the V segment lost 5 bases, leaving 11 bases of the junction unmatched. This CDR3 is CASSPTTGAGHTQYF. The CDR3 nucleotides read TGTGCCAGCAGCCCCACGACAGGGGCCGGGCATACGCAGTATTTT.

The V and J genes are TRBV5-8 and TRBJ1-5; no clear D. Deletions cut 0 bases from V and 1 base from J, with 11 bases between. Germline CDR1 is SGHTS and CDR2 is YDEGEE. This CDR3 region has 16 residues. As DNA, the CDR3 is TGTGCCAGCAGCTTGGGGCCCCGGCGGAGCAATCAGCCCCAGCATTTT. It translates to CASSLGPRRSNQPQHF. The full variable domain, completed using reference TRBV5-8 and TRBJ1-5, is EAGVTQSPTHLIKTRGQQATLRCSPISGHTSVYWYQQALGLGLQFLLWYDEGEERNRGNFPPRFSGRQFPNYSSELNVNALELEDSALYLCASSLGPRRSNQPQHFGDGTRLSIL.

This chain connects TRBV3-1 (or the pseudogene TRBV3-2) to TRBJ1-5, with D uncertain. Trimming left V 4 bases short and J 0 bases short, with 10 bases between. The CDR3 length is 15 residues. CDR1 is LGHDT and CDR2 is YNNKEL in the germline V gene (reference sequence). The CDR3 DNA reads TGTGCCAGCAGCCGCGGGGTACATAGCAATCAGCCCCAGCATTTT. Translation: CASSRGVHSNQPQHF.

J is TRBJ1-2 and V is TRBV7-6; D gene uncertain. The V gene's germline CDR1 is SGHVS and CDR2 FNYEAQ. The CDR3 sequence is 15 residues long. Between the trimmed V and J ends, which lost 5 bases and 5 bases, there was a span of 18 bases. The CDR3 DNA is TGTGCCAGCAGCCCGGAGGCAGGCGGGTGGTATGGCTACACCTTC. Protein product: CASSPEAGGWYGYTF.

The chain combines TRBV5-1 with TRBJ2-7; D is uncertain. Looked up from germline, CDR1 is SGHRS and CDR2 is YFSETQ. The CDR3 runs 11 residues. V dropped 4 bases and J dropped 3 bases, with 5 bases sitting between them. CDR3 bases: TGCGCCAGCAGCGAAGACTACGAGCAGTACTTC. Translating it yields CASSEDYEQYF.

The CDR3 nucleotides are TGTGCCAGCAGTTTAAATCGCCCCGGCGGCTACACCTTC. Translation gives CASSLNRPGGYTF. This rearrangement joins TRBV12-3 or TRBV12-4 to TRBJ1-2; D is uncertain. The CDR3 runs to 13 residues. V dropped 2 bases and J dropped 8 bases, with 12 bases sitting between them.

The chain couples TRBV9 to TRBJ1-1, with D possibly being TRBD1 (5 bases). There are 14 residues in the CDR3. CDR1 and CDR2 from the germline V gene are SGDLS and YYNGEE. V was pared by 4 bases and J by 6 bases, with 16 bases between. Here the CDR3 reads CASSPRTGRAEAFF. CDR3 DNA: TGTGCCAGCAGCCCTAGAACGGGGCGGGCTGAAGCTTTCTTT.

This clone appeared a few times. A read error may account for a junction end that differs from germline. The V gene is TRBV7-9, the J gene TRBJ2-7, with a possible D match to TRBD1 (5 bases). CDR1 is SEHNR, CDR2 FQNEAQ, per germline (reference sequence). The CDR3 runs 12 residues. The chain's CDR3 is CASSSTQKGRNF. For the CDR3, the DNA is TGTGCCAGCAGTTCCACTCAGAAGGGGCGGAACTTC.